This T cell receptor (beta chain) was captured by sequencing in a study of vaccination and CD4 T cells after COVID-19. About this clonotype: What it binds is not known.

Researchers used the Oncomine TCR Beta short-read assay to sequence DNA from cultured CD4+ T cells. MiXCR was run by TCRdb on the PCR reads, yielding one entry per CDR3 protein. This table has about 15,000 distinct CDR3 sequences, about 50% appearing once. Treatment described: roughly 10-day PBMC culture with coronavirus spike peptide pools or control peptides (ViraFEST assay). Germline assignment: CDR1 SNHLY and CDR2 FYNNEI. Between the trimmed V and J ends, which lost 7 bases and 14 bases, there was a span of 19 bases. The CDR3 contains 12 residues. The rearrangement links TRBV2 to TRBJ2-3, with a possible D match to TRBD1 (5 bases). The TCR was taken from a human donor who had recovered from COVID-19. Sequenced material: CD4+ T cells from blood, cultured in vitro. For the CDR3, the DNA is TGTGCCAGCACTTTTCAGGACAAACCGTTGTATTTT. It is translated as CASTFQDKPLYF.